These 9 T cell receptor beta chains share one sample of origin, sequenced in a study of cytomegalovirus exposure and HLA in healthy donors. Primers: 60 Vbeta forward and 13 Jbeta reverse. Assay: immunoSEQ multiplex PCR; the TCRdb copy retains only in-frame clones and omits some. The table lists 110,000 to 150,000 clones, more than 60% of them singletons. The specimen was PBMCs. The receptors come from a male donor in good health and CMV-seronegative.

The V gene is TRBV7-8, the J gene TRBJ2-7; 11 bases map to TRBD2. CDR3 length equals 16 residues. CDR1 and CDR2 (germline): SGHVS, FQNEAQ. Germline trimming cut 2 bases from V and 9 bases from J; bases unmatched to any gene: 12. The CDR3 DNA reads as TGTGCCAGCAGCTTAACTAGCGGGGGTTCCCCCGCGACGCAGTACTTC. Translated: CASSLTSGGSPATQYF.

This chain connects TRBV19 to TRBJ2-2; TRBD1 matches at 11 bases. CDR1 and CDR2 (germline): LNHDA, SQIVND (reference sequence). CDR3 length: 14 residues. V lost 6 bases, J lost 5 bases, and 2 bases stayed unmatched. The CDR3 region has the DNA TGTGCCAGTAGGGGGACAGGGGGTACCGGGGAGCTGTTTTTT. It yields the protein CASRGTGGTGELFF.

This chain links TRBV29-1 with TRBJ2-1; TRBD2 agrees at 8 bases. The CDR3 runs 14 residues. Trimming at V came to 4 bases and at J to 0 bases, leaving 2 bases not matched to a gene. CDR1 is SQVTM, CDR2 ANQGSEA, per germline. In DNA, the CDR3 is TGCAGCGTTGGACGGGAGGGCTCCTACAATGAGCAGTTCTTC. Residues: CSVGREGSYNEQFF.

This sequence joins TRBV27 and TRBJ2-1; 11 nucleotides match TRBD2. Losses at the gene ends were 7 bases for V and 4 bases for J; bases not matched to a gene: 3. Germline CDR1 and CDR2: MNHEY and SMNVEV (reference sequence). There are 14 residues in the CDR3. The CDR3 sequence is CASNRTSGYNEQFF. CDR3 in DNA: TGTGCCAGCAATCGGACTAGCGGGTACAATGAGCAGTTCTTC.

The chain recombines TRBV4-1 with TRBJ1-6, with 11 nucleotides matching TRBD1. This CDR3 region has 17 residues. CDR1 is MGHRA, CDR2 YSYEKL, per germline. Losses at the gene ends were 4 bases for V and 7 bases for J; bases not matched to a gene: 9. In DNA, the CDR3 is TGCGCCAGCAGCCCGGGGACAGGGGGAATTTTGAATTCACCCCTCCACTTT. It encodes CASSPGTGGILNSPLHF.

The chain carries TRBV10-3 and TRBJ1-1, with D perhaps matching TRBD1 (6 bases). This CDR3 region has 15 residues. Germline CDR1 and CDR2: ENHRY and SYGVKD. The V and J ends lost 6 bases and 1 base respectively, with 15 bases between them. CDR3 sequence reads: CAIRASTGWNTEAFF. Here the CDR3 DNA reads TGTGCCATCAGGGCATCGACAGGTTGGAACACTGAAGCTTTCTTT.

CDR3 protein: CASSRSSWEQYF. The CDR3 nucleotides are TGTGCCAGCAGCCGTTCCAGCTGGGAGCAGTACTTC. The genes are TRBV6-6 and TRBJ2-5; D perhaps matches TRBD2 (5 bases). The germline V gene encodes CDR1 MNHNY and CDR2 SVGAGI (reference sequence). Between the trimmed V and J ends, which lost 6 bases and 11 bases, there was a span of 16 bases. CDR3 size: 12 residues.

The rearrangement joins TRBV6-1 to TRBJ1-5, with D maybe TRBD1 (6 bases). Trimming stripped 3 bases from V and 7 bases from J, with 13 bases between. CDR1 MNHNS and CDR2 SASEGT come from the germline V gene. The CDR3 consists of 14 residues. CDR3 residues: CASSERQGRQPQHF. The CDR3 bases are TGTGCCAGCAGTGAGCGTCAGGGGAGACAGCCCCAGCATTTT.

V usage is TRBV2 and J usage is TRBJ2-7, with D tentatively TRBD1 (6 bases). The V end lost 6 bases, the J end lost 4 bases, and 10 bases lay between the germline ends. This CDR3 contains 12 residues. From germline, CDR1 is SNHLY and CDR2 FYNNEI. CDR3 amino acids: CASRDRSYEQYF. DNA of the CDR3: TGTGCCAGCAGGGACAGATCGTACGAGCAGTACTTC.